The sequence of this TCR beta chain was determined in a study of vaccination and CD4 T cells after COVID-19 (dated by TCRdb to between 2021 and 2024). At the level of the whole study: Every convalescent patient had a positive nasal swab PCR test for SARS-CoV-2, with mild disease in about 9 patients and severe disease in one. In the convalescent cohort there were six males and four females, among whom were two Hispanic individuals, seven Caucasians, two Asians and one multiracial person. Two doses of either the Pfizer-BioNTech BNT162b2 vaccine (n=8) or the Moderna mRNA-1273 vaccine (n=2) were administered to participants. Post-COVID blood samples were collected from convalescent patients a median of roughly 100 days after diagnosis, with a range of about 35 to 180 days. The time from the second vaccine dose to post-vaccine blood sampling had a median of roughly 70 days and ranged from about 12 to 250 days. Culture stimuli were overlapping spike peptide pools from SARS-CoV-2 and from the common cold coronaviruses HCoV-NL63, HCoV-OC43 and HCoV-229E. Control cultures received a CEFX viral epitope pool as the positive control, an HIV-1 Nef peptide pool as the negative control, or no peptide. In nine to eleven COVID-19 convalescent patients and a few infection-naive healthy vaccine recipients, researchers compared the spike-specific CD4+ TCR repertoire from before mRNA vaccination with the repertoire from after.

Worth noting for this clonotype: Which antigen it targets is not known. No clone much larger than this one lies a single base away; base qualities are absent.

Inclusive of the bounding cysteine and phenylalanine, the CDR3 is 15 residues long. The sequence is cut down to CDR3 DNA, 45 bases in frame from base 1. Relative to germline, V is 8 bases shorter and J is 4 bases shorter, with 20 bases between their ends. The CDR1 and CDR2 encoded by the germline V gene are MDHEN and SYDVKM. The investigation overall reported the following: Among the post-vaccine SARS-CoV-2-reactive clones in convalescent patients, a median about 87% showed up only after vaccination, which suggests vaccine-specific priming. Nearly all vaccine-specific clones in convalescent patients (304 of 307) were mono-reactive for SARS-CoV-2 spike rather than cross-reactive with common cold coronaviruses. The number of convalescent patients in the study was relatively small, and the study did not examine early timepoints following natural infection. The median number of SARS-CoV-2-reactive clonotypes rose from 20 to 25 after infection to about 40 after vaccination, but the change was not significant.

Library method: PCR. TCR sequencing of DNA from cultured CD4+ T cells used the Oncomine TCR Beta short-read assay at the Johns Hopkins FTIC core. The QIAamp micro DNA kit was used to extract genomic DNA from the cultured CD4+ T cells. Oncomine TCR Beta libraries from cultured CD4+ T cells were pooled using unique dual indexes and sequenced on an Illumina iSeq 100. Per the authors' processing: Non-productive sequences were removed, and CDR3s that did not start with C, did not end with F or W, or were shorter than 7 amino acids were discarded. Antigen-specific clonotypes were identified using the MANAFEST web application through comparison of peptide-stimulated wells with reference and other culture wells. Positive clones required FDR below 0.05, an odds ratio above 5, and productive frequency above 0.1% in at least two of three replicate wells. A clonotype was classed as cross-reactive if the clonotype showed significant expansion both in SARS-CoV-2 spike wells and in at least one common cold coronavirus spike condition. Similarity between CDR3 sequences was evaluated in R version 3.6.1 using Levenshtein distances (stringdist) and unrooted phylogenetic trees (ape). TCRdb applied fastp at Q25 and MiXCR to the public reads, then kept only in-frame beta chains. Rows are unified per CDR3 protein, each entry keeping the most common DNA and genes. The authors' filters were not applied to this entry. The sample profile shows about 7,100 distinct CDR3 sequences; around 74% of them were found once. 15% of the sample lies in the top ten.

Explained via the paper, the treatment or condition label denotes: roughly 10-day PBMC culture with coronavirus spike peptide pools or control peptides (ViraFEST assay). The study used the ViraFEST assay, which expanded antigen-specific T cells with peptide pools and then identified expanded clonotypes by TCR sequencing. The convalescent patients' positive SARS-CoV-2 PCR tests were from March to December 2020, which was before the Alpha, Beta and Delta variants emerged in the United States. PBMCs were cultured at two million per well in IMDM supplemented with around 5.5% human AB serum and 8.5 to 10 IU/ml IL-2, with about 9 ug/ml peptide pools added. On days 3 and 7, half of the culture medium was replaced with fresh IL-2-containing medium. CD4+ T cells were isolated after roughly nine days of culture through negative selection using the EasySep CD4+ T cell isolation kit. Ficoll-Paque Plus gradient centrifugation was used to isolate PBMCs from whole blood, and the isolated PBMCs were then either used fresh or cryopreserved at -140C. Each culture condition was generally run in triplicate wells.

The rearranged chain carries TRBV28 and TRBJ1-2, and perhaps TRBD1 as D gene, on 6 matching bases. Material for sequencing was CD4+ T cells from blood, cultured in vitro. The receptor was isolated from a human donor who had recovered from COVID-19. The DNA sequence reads TGTGCCAGCCTCCCGTGGACAACAGGGACCTATGGCTACACCTTC. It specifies CASLPWTTGTYGYTF.